The table lists the clone carrying this TCR beta chain with many counts. Profiled with immunoSEQ multiplex PCR; TCRdb holds only in-frame clones, not every one. There are about 750,000 clones in the sample; 80% to 95% occur only once, and about 24% lies in the top ten. Germline V gene lookup returns CDR1 SNHLY and CDR2 FYNNEI. The CDR3 loop spans 15 amino acids. V was cut by 7 bases and J by 3 bases, with 16 bases left in between. This entry comes from a study of shared clonotypes between healthy human individuals. CD45RO-negative, CCR7-selected cells formed the naive CD8 fraction, which excluded terminally differentiated effector memory CD45RA+ cells.

The chain is built from TRBV2 and TRBJ2-1; no clear D gene. The material sequenced was naive CD8+ T cells sorted from blood. The origin of this receptor is a man aged 30 to 45 in good health. The CDR3 sequence is CASTTVSGNYNEQFF. CDR3 coding DNA: TGTGCCAGCACCACGGTGTCAGGAAACTACAATGAGCAGTTCTTC.